The clone carrying this T cell receptor beta chain was observed a few times. Its antigen is undetermined. Germline CDR1 reads ENHRY; CDR2 reads SYGVKD. With 9 bases clipped from V and 2 bases from J, the junction kept 2 bases outside the gene matches. The CDR3 extends over 13 amino acids. The source of the sample is a study of blood T cells in healthy people across ages. Whole-study context: Template switching recovered approximately one barcoded beta molecule for every two T cells. General study results and limits: The long-lived group displayed more naive CD4+ cells, plus higher diversity, than the aged donors did.

Alongside a J-beta primer mix, a sample-barcoded 5' primer served in a second PCR lasting about 7 to 11 cycles. MiXCR was run by TCRdb on the 5' RACE reads, yielding one entry per CDR3 protein. The sample gives about 640,000 distinct CDR3 sequences, about 54% of which show up once; 30% to 40% is in the top ten. This sequence originates from a man between 60 and 75 years old in good health. The chain carries TRBV10-3 and TRBJ2-1, with 9 bases fitting TRBD2. The sequenced material came from blood. The CDR3 DNA reads TGTGCCATGGCGGGGGGGCCCTACAATGAGCAGTTCTTC. Residues: CAMAGGPYNEQFF.